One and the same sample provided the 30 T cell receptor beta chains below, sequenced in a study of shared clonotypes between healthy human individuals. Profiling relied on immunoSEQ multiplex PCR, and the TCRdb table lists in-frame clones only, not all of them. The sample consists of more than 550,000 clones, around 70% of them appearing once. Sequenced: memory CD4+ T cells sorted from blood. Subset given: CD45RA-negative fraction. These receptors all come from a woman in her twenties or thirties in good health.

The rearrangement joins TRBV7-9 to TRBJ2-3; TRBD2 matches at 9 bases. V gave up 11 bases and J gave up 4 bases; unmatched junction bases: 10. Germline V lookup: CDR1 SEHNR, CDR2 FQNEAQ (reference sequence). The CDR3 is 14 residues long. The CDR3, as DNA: TGTGCCGGCCGACTAGCGGTAGGGGCAGATACGCAGTATTTT. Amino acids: CAGRLAVGADTQYF.

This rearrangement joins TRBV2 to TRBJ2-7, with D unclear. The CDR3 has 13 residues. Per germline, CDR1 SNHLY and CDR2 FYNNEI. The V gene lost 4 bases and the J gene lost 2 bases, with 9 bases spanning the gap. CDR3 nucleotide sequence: TGTGCCAGCAGTGGGGTGGTTACCTACGAGCAGTACTTC. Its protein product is CASSGVVTYEQYF.

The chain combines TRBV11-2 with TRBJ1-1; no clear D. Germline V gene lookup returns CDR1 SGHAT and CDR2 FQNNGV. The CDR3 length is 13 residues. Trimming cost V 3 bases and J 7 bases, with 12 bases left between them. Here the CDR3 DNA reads TGTGCCAGCAGCTTCGGACGTGGAGTTGAAGCTTTCTTT. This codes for CASSFGRGVEAFF. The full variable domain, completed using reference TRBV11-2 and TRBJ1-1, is EAGVAQSPRYKIIEKRQSVAFWCNPISGHATLYWYQQILGQGPKLLIQFQNNGVVDDSQLPKDRFSAERLKGVDSTLKIQPAKLEDSAVYLCASSFGRGVEAFFGQGTRLTVV.

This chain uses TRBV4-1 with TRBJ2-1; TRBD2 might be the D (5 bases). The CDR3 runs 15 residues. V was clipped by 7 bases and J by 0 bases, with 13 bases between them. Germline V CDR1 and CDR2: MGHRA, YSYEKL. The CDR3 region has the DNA TGCGCCAGCAAATTAGCGCCGAGCTCCTACAATGAGCAGTTCTTC. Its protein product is CASKLAPSSYNEQFF.

The CDR3 region is CASSLRDRSYEQYF. Written as DNA, the CDR3 is TGTGCCAGTAGTCTCCGGGACAGGAGTTACGAGCAGTACTTC. V usage is TRBV19 and J usage is TRBJ2-7; 8 bases are shared with TRBD1. Germline V CDR1 and CDR2: LNHDA, SQIVND (reference sequence). This CDR3 has 14 amino acids. Germline trimming cut 5 bases from V and 4 bases from J; bases unmatched to any gene: 7.

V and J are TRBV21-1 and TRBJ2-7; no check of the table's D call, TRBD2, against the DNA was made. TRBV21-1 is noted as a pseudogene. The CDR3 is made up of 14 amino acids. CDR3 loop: CASRLEAGTDEQYF. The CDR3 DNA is TGTGCCAGCAGGTTGGAGGCAGGGACTGACGAGCAGTACTTC.

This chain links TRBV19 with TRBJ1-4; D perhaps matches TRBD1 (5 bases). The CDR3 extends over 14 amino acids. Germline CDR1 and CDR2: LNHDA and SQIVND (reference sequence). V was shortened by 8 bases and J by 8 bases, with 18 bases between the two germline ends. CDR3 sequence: CASASGQGREKLFF. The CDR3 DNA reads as TGTGCCAGTGCGTCTGGGCAGGGTCGCGAAAAACTGTTTTTT.

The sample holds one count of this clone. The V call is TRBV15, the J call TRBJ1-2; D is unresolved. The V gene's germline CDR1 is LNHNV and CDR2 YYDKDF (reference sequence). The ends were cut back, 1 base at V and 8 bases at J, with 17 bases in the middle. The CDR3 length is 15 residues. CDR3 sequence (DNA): TGTGCCACCAGCAGAGGAGGGATAGAAGGTGCGGGCTACACCTTC. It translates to CATSRGGIEGAGYTF.

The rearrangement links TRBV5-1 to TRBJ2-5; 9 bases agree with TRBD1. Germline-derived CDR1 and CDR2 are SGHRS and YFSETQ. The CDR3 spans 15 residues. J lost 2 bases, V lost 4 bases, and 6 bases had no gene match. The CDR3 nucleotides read TGCGCCAGCAGCCCCCGGGACAGGGAACAAGAGACCCAGTACTTC. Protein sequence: CASSPRDREQETQYF.

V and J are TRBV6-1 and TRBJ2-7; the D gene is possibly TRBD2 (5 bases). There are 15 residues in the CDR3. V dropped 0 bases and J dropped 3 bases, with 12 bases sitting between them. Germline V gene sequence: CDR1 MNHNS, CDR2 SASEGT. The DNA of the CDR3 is TGTGCCAGCAGTGAAGCAATCCTTCGGGACTACGAGCAGTACTTC. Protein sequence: CASSEAILRDYEQYF.

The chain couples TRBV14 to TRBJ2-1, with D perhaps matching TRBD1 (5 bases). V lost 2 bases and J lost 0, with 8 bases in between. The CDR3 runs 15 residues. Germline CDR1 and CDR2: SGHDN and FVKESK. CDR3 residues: CASSQYRNSYNEQFF. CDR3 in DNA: TGTGCCAGCAGCCAATACAGGAACTCCTACAATGAGCAGTTCTTC.

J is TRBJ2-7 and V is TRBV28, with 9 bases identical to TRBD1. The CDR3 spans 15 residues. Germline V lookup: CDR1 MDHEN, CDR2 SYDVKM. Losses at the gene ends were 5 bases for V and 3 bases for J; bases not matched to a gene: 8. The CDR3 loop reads CASSTYRGLLYEQYF. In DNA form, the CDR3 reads TGTGCCAGCAGTACCTACAGGGGGCTTCTCTACGAGCAGTACTTC.

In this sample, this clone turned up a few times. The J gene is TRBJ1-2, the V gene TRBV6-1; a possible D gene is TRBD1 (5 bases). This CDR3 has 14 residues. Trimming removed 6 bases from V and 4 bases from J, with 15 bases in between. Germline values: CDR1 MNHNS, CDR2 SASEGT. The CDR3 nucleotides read TGTGCCAGCAGGAAAGTGGGGCAGGTCTATGGCTACACCTTC. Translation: CASRKVGQVYGYTF.

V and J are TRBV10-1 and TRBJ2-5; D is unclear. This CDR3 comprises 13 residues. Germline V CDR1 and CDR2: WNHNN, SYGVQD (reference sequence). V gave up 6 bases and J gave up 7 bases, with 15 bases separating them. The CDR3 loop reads CASRGSTMGTQYF. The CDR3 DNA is TGCGCCAGCAGGGGCTCTACCATGGGGACCCAGTACTTC.

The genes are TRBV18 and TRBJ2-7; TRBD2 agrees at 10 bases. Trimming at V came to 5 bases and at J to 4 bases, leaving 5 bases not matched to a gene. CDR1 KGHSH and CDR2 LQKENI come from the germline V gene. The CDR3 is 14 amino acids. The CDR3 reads CASSSGTSVYEQYF. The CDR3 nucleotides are TGTGCCAGCTCATCCGGGACTAGCGTTTACGAGCAGTACTTC.

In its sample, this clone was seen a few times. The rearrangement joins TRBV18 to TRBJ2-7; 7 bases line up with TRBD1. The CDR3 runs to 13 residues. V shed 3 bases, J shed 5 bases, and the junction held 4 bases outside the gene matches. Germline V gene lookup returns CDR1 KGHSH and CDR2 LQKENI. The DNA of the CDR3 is TGTGCCAGCTCACCCGGACAGGCCAACGAGCAGTACTTC. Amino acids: CASSPGQANEQYF.

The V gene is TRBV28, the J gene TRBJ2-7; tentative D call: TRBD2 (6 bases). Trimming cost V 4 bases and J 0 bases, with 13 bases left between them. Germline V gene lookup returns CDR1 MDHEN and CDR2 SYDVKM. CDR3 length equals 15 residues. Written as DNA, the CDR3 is TGTGCCAGCAGTTCGACGGGGGAAGCCTCCTACGAGCAGTACTTC. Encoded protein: CASSSTGEASYEQYF.

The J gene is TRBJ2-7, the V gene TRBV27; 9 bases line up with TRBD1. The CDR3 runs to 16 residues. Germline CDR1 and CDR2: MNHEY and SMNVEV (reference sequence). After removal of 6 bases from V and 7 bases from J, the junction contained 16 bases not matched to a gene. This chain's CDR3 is CASSKGTGTTRGEQYF. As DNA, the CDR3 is TGTGCCAGCAGCAAGGGGACAGGGACGACTCGAGGAGAGCAGTACTTC.

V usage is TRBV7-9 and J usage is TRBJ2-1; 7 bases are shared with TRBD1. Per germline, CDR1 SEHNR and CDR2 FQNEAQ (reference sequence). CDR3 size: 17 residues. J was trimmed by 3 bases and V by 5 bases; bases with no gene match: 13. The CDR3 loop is CASSPNVGRGSYNEQFF. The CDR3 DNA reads TGTGCCAGCAGCCCTAACGTAGGCAGGGGGAGCTACAATGAGCAGTTCTTC.

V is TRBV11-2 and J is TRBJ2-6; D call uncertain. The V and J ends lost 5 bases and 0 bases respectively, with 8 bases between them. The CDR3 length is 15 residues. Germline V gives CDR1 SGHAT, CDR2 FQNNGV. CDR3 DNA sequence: TGTGCCAGCAGCCCCCGGTCCTCTGGGGCCAACGTCCTGACTTTC. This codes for CASSPRSSGANVLTF.

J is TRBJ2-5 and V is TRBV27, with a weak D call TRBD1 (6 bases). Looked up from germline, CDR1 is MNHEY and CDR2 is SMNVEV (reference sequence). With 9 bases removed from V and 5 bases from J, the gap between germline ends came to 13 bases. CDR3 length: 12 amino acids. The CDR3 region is CASRDRIETQYF. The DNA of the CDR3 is TGTGCCAGTCGAGACAGGATTGAGACCCAGTACTTC.

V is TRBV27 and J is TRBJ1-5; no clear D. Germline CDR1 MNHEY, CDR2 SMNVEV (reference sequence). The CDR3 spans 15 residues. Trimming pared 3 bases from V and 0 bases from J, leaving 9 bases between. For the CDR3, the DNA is TGTGCCAGCAGTTTTCAGTTCTATAGCAATCAGCCCCAGCATTTT. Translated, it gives CASSFQFYSNQPQHF.

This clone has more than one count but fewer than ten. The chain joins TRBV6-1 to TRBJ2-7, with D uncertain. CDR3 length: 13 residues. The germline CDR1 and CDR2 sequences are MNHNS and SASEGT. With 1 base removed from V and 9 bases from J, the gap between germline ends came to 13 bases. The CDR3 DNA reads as TGTGCCAGCAGTGAAGTCGCCCCGTTGGTGCAGTACTTC. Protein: CASSEVAPLVQYF.

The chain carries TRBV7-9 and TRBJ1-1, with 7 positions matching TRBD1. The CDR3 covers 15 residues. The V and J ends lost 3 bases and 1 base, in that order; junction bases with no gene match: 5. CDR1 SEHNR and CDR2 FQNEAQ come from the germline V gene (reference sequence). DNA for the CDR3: TGTGCCAGCAGCTTGCCCGGACAGGCGAACACTGAAGCTTTCTTT. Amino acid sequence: CASSLPGQANTEAFF.

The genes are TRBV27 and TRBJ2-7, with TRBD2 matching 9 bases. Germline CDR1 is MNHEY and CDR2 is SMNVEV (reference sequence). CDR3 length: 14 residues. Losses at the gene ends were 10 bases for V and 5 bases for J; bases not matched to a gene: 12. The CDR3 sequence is CATMSTSGTHEQYF. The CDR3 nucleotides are TGTGCCACCATGTCGACTAGCGGCACTCACGAGCAGTACTTC.

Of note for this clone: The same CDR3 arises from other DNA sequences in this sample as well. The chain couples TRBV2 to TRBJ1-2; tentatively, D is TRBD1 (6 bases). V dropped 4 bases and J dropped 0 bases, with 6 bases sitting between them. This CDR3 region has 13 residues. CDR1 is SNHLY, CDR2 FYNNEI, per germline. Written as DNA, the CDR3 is TGTGCCAGCAGTGGGACAGCTAACTATGGCTACACCTTC. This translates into CASSGTANYGYTF.

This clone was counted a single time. The DNA of the CDR3 is TGTGCCAGTAGCCCCGTACAGGGTTCGTCCTACGAGCAGTACTTC. Its translation: CASSPVQGSSYEQYF. The genes are TRBV19 and TRBJ2-7, with a weak D call TRBD1 (6 bases). The V end lost 6 bases, the J end lost 1 base, and 16 bases lay between the germline ends. In germline, CDR1 is LNHDA, CDR2 SQIVND (reference sequence). The CDR3 runs 15 residues.

Here the CDR3 reads CASSLPNVNQGGGGQPQHF. CDR3 DNA: TGTGCCAGCAGTCTCCCGAACGTAAACCAGGGCGGGGGAGGTCAGCCCCAGCATTTT. The chain uses TRBV28 and TRBJ1-5; the D gene is possibly TRBD1 (5 bases). Germline CDR1 MDHEN, CDR2 SYDVKM. V was shortened by 5 bases and J by 6 bases, with 29 bases between the two germline ends. The CDR3 totals 19 residues.

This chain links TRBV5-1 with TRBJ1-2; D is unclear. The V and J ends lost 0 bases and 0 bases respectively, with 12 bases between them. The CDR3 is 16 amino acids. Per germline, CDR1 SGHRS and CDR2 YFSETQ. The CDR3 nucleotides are TGCGCCAGCAGCTTGGGGACCTCCCGAGCTAACTATGGCTACACCTTC. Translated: CASSLGTSRANYGYTF.

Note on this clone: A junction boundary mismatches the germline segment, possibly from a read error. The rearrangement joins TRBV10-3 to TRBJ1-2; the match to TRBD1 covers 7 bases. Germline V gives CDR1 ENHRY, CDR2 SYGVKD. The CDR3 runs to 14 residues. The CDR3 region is CASSGTAPNYGYTF. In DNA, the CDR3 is TGTGCCAGCAGTGGGACAGCGCCTAACTATGGCTACACCTTC.